This T cell receptor (beta chain) was found in a study of cytomegalovirus exposure and HLA in healthy donors. CDR3 size: 17 residues. Trimming removed 2 bases from V and 10 bases from J; junction bases left unmatched: 13. CDR1 MGHRA and CDR2 YSYEKL come from the germline V gene. The study ran its PCR with 60 Vbeta and 13 Jbeta primers. Clones were read by immunoSEQ multiplex PCR, and TCRdb kept only the in-frame ones, dropping some. Among tens of thousands of clones listed, 81% were seen once. The TCR was taken from a woman under 40 in good health and CMV-seronegative. The V call is TRBV4-1, the J call TRBJ2-1; 11 bases align to TRBD2. The sequenced material came from PBMCs. The CDR3 nucleotides read TGCGCCAGCAGCCAAAATCTAGCGGGAGGCCCCCCATGGGAGCAGTTCTTC. This codes for CASSQNLAGGPPWEQFF.